A single sample is the source of the 16 T cell receptor beta chains below, sequenced in a study of shared clonotypes between healthy human individuals. Repertoires were generated with immunoSEQ multiplex PCR, while TCRdb's copy carries only in-frame clones and drops some. The sample records about 600,000 clones, 98% being singletons. It was CD45RO-negative cells, positively selected for CCR7, that made up naive CD8 cells, with terminally differentiated effector memory CD45RA+ cells excluded. Sample: naive CD8+ T cells sorted from blood. These receptors came from a man aged 30-40 years in good health.

The chain joins TRBV5-1 to TRBJ1-1; D unclear. CDR3 length: 16 amino acids. V was pared by 5 bases and J by 1 base, with 18 bases between. CDR1 is SGHRS and CDR2 is YFSETQ in the germline V gene. CDR3 region: CASSEGGIIGNTEAFF. The CDR3, as DNA: TGCGCCAGCAGTGAGGGAGGGATAATTGGGAACACTGAAGCTTTCTTT.

The genes are TRBV5-1 and TRBJ2-5, with 7 bases fitting TRBD1. CDR1 SGHRS and CDR2 YFSETQ come from the germline V gene. With 0 bases clipped from V and 5 bases from J, the junction kept 4 bases outside the gene matches. The length of the CDR3 is 14 residues. CDR3: CASSLARGSETQYF. The CDR3 DNA reads TGCGCCAGCAGCTTGGCCAGGGGGAGCGAGACCCAGTACTTC.

J is TRBJ2-3 and V is TRBV11-2; possible D gene TRBD1, 5 bases. V gave up 3 bases and J gave up 0 bases, with 13 bases separating them. This CDR3 comprises 16 residues. Germline V gene data show CDR1 as SGHAT and CDR2 as FQNNGV. CDR3 sequence reads: CASSFRTTSSTDTQYF. The CDR3 bases are TGTGCCAGCAGCTTTAGGACAACATCTAGCACAGATACGCAGTATTTT.

V gene TRBV5-1 combines with J gene TRBJ2-1, with D maybe TRBD1 (6 bases). The CDR3 spans 15 residues. The V end lost 0 bases, the J end lost 8 bases, and 15 bases lay between the germline ends. Germline V gene lookup returns CDR1 SGHRS and CDR2 YFSETQ. Here the CDR3 reads CASSLVGRGQDEQFF. CDR3 nucleotide sequence: TGCGCCAGCAGCTTGGTTGGCAGGGGTCAGGATGAGCAGTTCTTC. Full variable domain (rest looked up from reference TRBV5-1 and TRBJ2-1): KAGVTQTPRYLIKTRGQQVTLSCSPISGHRSVSWYQQTPGQGLQFLFEYFSETQRNKGNFPGRFSGRQFSNSRSEMNVSTLELGDSALYLCASSLVGRGQDEQFFGPGTRLTVL.

The chain recombines TRBV29-1 with TRBJ2-1; a weak D match, TRBD2 (6 bases). The CDR3 runs to 12 residues. With 3 bases removed from V and 7 bases from J, the gap between germline ends came to 10 bases. From germline, CDR1 is SQVTM and CDR2 ANQGSEA. CDR3: CSVDLGRNEQFF. CDR3 DNA: TGCAGCGTTGACTTAGGGAGGAATGAGCAGTTCTTC.

The chain joins TRBV7-9 to TRBJ2-7; D gene uncertain. In germline, CDR1 is SEHNR, CDR2 FQNEAQ (reference sequence). The CDR3 spans 12 residues. V was cut by 6 bases and J by 2 bases, with 8 bases left in between. The CDR3 DNA is TGTGCCAGCAGGGACCTCGCCTACGAGCAGTACTTC. Protein sequence: CASRDLAYEQYF.

This chain connects TRBV9 to TRBJ1-5, with D unclear. This CDR3 spans 13 amino acids. Germline V gene sequence: CDR1 SGDLS, CDR2 YYNGEE. Between the trimmed V and J ends, which lost 7 bases and 8 bases, there was a span of 16 bases. The CDR3 is CASGRDLMEPQHF. The CDR3, as DNA: TGTGCCAGCGGACGGGATTTAATGGAGCCCCAGCATTTT.

The V call is TRBV6-5, the J call TRBJ1-5; a possible D gene is TRBD1 (6 bases). V lost 6 bases to trimming and J lost 0 bases, with 9 bases between them. The V gene's germline CDR1 is MNHEY and CDR2 SVGAGI. The CDR3 contains 14 residues. The CDR3 region is CASRDSYSNQPQHF. The CDR3 coding sequence is TGTGCCAGCAGGGACAGTTATAGCAATCAGCCCCAGCATTTT.

This clone has a single count. The rearrangement uses TRBV9 and TRBJ2-3; D may be TRBD1 or TRBD2 (6 bases each). Trimming took off 0 bases at V and 2 bases at J, with 13 bases between the two ends. This CDR3 region has 16 residues. The germline V gene has CDR1 SGDLS and CDR2 YYNGEE. CDR3 protein: CASSVEGDFSTDTQYF. Here the CDR3 DNA reads TGTGCCAGCAGCGTAGAGGGGGACTTCTCCACAGATACGCAGTATTTT.

The chain joins TRBV11-2 to TRBJ2-1; D call uncertain. Germline CDR1 and CDR2: SGHAT and FQNNGV. The V end was cut by 5 bases, the J end by 8 bases, with 13 bases between. The CDR3 has 13 residues. The CDR3 reads CASSPDEPDEQFF. The CDR3, as DNA: TGTGCCAGCAGCCCCGACGAGCCCGATGAGCAGTTCTTC.

The chain employs TRBV30 and TRBJ1-4; D remains ambiguous. CDR1 and CDR2 from the germline V gene are GTSNPN and SVGIG (reference sequence). Trimming pared 2 bases from V and 7 bases from J, leaving 11 bases between. This CDR3 is 13 amino acids long. This CDR3 is CAWSLGNGEKLFF. The CDR3, as DNA: TGTGCCTGGAGTTTAGGGAATGGTGAAAAACTGTTTTTT.

This rearrangement joins TRBV6-1 to TRBJ1-1; 7 positions match TRBD1. The CDR3 consists of 14 residues. The trim removed 2 bases at V and 8 bases at J, leaving 8 bases unmatched. Germline-derived CDR1 and CDR2 are MNHNS and SASEGT. The CDR3 DNA is TGTGCCAGCAGTGAAACGATGGGGGGACAGGAAGCTTTCTTT. It translates to CASSETMGGQEAFF.

The gene calls are TRBV5-4 and TRBJ2-1; possible D gene TRBD2, 5 bases. With 1 base removed from V and 6 bases from J, the gap between germline ends came to 14 bases. The V gene's germline CDR1 is SGHNT and CDR2 YYREEE (reference sequence). The CDR3 spans 15 residues. The CDR3 loop reads CASSLFWPEGNEQFF. The CDR3, as DNA: TGTGCCAGCAGCTTGTTTTGGCCAGAGGGCAATGAGCAGTTCTTC.

In the case of this clone: One end of the junction fails to match germline, which may point to a read error. V is TRBV7-3 and J is TRBJ2-1; no reliable D call. The CDR3 contains 13 residues. Germline CDR1 SGHTA, CDR2 FQGTGA. CDR3 DNA sequence: TGTGCCAGCAGCCTAACCGGTATGGGGGAGCAGTTCTTC. It specifies CASSLTGMGEQFF.

V usage is TRBV18 and J usage is TRBJ2-1, with 8 positions matching TRBD1. With 4 bases clipped from V and 0 bases from J, the junction kept 2 bases outside the gene matches. CDR1 and CDR2 from the germline V gene are KGHSH and LQKENI. CDR3 length equals 15 residues. The DNA for the CDR3 is TGTGCCAGCTCACAGGACAGGGACTCCTACAATGAGCAGTTCTTC. Translating gives CASSQDRDSYNEQFF.

The chain carries TRBV29-1 and TRBJ2-7; D might be TRBD2 (6 bases). The CDR3 contains 14 residues. The germline V gene has CDR1 SQVTM and CDR2 ANQGSEA. Trimming took 3 bases from V and 2 from J, leaving 14 bases between them. The CDR3 DNA reads TGCAGCGTTGAGGGGGGAGAAGAGACCTACGAGCAGTACTTC. It specifies CSVEGGEETYEQYF.